The 24 T cell receptor beta chains below all came from one sample that was sequenced in a study of shared clonotypes between healthy human individuals. The data were produced by immunoSEQ multiplex PCR, yet TCRdb's version contains in-frame clones alone and is incomplete. The sample includes roughly 1 million clones, roughly 75% of them seen just once. Sequencing was performed on memory CD4+ T cells sorted from blood. Subset reported: CD45RA-negative fraction. The receptors were gathered from a young man in good health.

This chain joins TRBV9 and TRBJ2-2; D is perhaps TRBD1 (6 bases). The CDR3 is 15 amino acids. CDR1 SGDLS and CDR2 YYNGEE come from the germline V gene. The V and J ends lost 4 bases and 8 bases respectively, with 18 bases between them. The CDR3 region is CASSSNRDTVGELFF. For the CDR3, the DNA is TGTGCCAGCAGCTCCAACAGGGATACGGTTGGGGAGCTGTTTTTT.

The chain employs TRBV2 and TRBJ2-2; no definite D call. V was pared by 4 bases and J by 3 bases, with 9 bases between. The CDR3 extends over 14 amino acids. The germline gives CDR1 SNHLY, CDR2 FYNNEI. CDR3 DNA: TGTGCCAGCAGTGTGGGCAGATACACCGGGGAGCTGTTTTTT. Its protein product is CASSVGRYTGELFF.

This chain joins TRBV9 and TRBJ2-3, with a tentative D call TRBD2 (5 bases). The CDR3 consists of 15 residues. The germline gives CDR1 SGDLS, CDR2 YYNGEE. Trimming shortened V by 4 bases and J by 4 bases, and 16 bases separated the two germline ends. The CDR3, as DNA: TGTGCCAGCAGCCCACGGGGAGTAAGAGCAGATACGCAGTATTTT. Translation gives CASSPRGVRADTQYF. The full variable domain, with the rest looked up from reference TRBV9 and TRBJ2-3, is DSGVTQTPKHLITATGQRVTLRCSPRSGDLSVYWYQQSLDQGLQFLIQYYNGEERAKGNILERFSAQQFPDLHSELNLSSLELGDSALYFCASSPRGVRADTQYFGPGTRLTVL.

The genes are TRBV11-2 and TRBJ1-1; 8 nucleotides match TRBD1. V gave up 6 bases and J gave up 2 bases; unmatched junction bases: 5. The CDR3 runs 14 residues. Germline-derived CDR1 and CDR2 are SGHAT and FQNNGV. The CDR3 is CASRLTGGNTEAFF. DNA of the CDR3: TGTGCCAGCAGACTTACAGGGGGTAACACTGAAGCTTTCTTT. Supplemented by reference TRBV11-2 and TRBJ1-1, the full variable domain reads EAGVAQSPRYKIIEKRQSVAFWCNPISGHATLYWYQQILGQGPKLLIQFQNNGVVDDSQLPKDRFSAERLKGVDSTLKIQPAKLEDSAVYLCASRLTGGNTEAFFGQGTRLTVV.

V is TRBV28 and J is TRBJ1-2; weak D call: TRBD1 (5 bases). Germline-derived CDR1 and CDR2 are MDHEN and SYDVKM. The CDR3 length is 12 residues. Trimming removed 3 bases at V and 7 bases at J, with 9 bases between. As DNA, the CDR3 is TGTGCCAGCAGTTTGAGGGGTGTTGGCTACACCTTC. Its translation: CASSLRGVGYTF.

The chain has TRBV5-4 and TRBJ1-2, with D uncertain. Trimming took off 0 bases at V and 4 bases at J, with 10 bases between the two ends. There are 14 residues in the CDR3. Germline V lookup: CDR1 SGHNT, CDR2 YYREEE (reference sequence). The CDR3 DNA follows: TGTGCCAGCAGCTTGGGGCAACAGAGCTATGGCTACACCTTC. It encodes CASSLGQQSYGYTF.

The chain recombines TRBV10-3 with TRBJ2-3; 14 positions agree with TRBD2. Germline CDR1 ENHRY, CDR2 SYGVKD. CDR3 length equals 15 residues. Losses at the gene ends were 6 bases for V and 8 bases for J; bases not matched to a gene: 7. CDR3: CAISPTSGRARTQYF. CDR3 DNA: TGTGCCATCAGCCCGACTAGCGGGAGGGCTCGTACGCAGTATTTT.

A single count supports this clone. The rearrangement links TRBV6-1 to TRBJ1-1, with TRBD1 matching 7 bases. This CDR3 has 14 residues. Germline V gene data show CDR1 as MNHNS and CDR2 as SASEGT. CDR3 in DNA: TGTGCTATCGAGGCACCAAGGACAGGCGGCGAAGCTTTCTTT. Protein: CAIEAPRTGGEAFF.

The CDR3 is CASNKNPGTGNTGELFF. CDR3 sequence (DNA): TGTGCCAGCAACAAAAACCCAGGGACGGGGAACACCGGGGAGCTGTTTTTT. This chain joins TRBV7-2 and TRBJ2-2, with D tentatively TRBD1 or TRBD2 (5 bases each). Germline assignment: CDR1 SGHTA and CDR2 FQGNSA. Trimming removed 7 bases from V and 1 base from J, with 19 bases in between. This CDR3 spans 17 amino acids.

The chain combines TRBV5-1 with TRBJ2-5, with TRBD1 identical over 10 bases. Trimming at V came to 5 bases and at J to 4 bases, leaving 5 bases not matched to a gene. The CDR3 runs to 14 residues. Per the germline V gene, CDR1 is SGHRS and CDR2 is YFSETQ. In DNA, the CDR3 is TGCGCCAGCAGAGGGGGACAGGGGCGAGAGACCCAGTACTTC. Protein: CASRGGQGRETQYF.

This clone came up a few times. J is TRBJ1-4 and V is TRBV4-1; D unresolved. Germline values: CDR1 MGHRA, CDR2 YSYEKL. This CDR3 contains 17 residues. Trimming left V 1 base short and J 1 base short, with 13 bases between. Written as DNA, the CDR3 is TGCGCCAGCAGCCAAGCCAAGGCGTGGGGAACTAATGAAAAACTGTTTTTT. It encodes CASSQAKAWGTNEKLFF.

The J gene is TRBJ1-3, the V gene TRBV10-2; D unclear. The CDR3 runs 13 residues. V was cut by 3 bases and J by 3 bases, with 6 bases left in between. Looked up from germline, CDR1 is WSHSY and CDR2 is SAAADI. The CDR3 bases are TGCGCCAGCAGTGACGGGGTTGGAAACACCATATATTTT. Protein sequence: CASSDGVGNTIYF.

The chain links TRBV5-1 to TRBJ1-4; D is ambiguous. The CDR3 length is 17 residues. V shed 0 bases and J shed 8 bases, with 20 bases lying between them. The V gene's germline CDR1 is SGHRS and CDR2 YFSETQ. Here the CDR3 DNA reads TGCGCCAGCAGCTTGGCCGGTGCAACCAGCCCGGGGGAAAAACTGTTTTTT. It is translated as CASSLAGATSPGEKLFF. The full variable domain, in which reference TRBV5-1 and TRBJ1-4 provide the parts outside the CDR3, is KAGVTQTPRYLIKTRGQQVTLSCSPISGHRSVSWYQQTPGQGLQFLFEYFSETQRNKGNFPGRFSGRQFSNSRSEMNVSTLELGDSALYLCASSLAGATSPGEKLFFGSGTQLSVL.

The V gene is TRBV28, the J gene TRBJ1-1; weak D call: TRBD1 (6 bases). The germline V and J ends were trimmed by 4 bases and 9 bases, with 9 bases remaining between them. The CDR3 extends over 11 amino acids. CDR1 MDHEN and CDR2 SYDVKM come from the germline V gene. The CDR3 spells CASSSQGKAFF. The DNA of the CDR3 is TGTGCCAGCAGTTCGCAGGGGAAAGCTTTCTTT.

The V gene is TRBV5-6, the J gene TRBJ1-1; 7 bases are shared with TRBD1. This CDR3 region has 12 residues. Trimming at V came to 1 base and at J to 7 bases, leaving 1 base not matched to a gene. Germline V CDR1 and CDR2: SGHDT, YYEEEE. The CDR3 sequence: CASSLRGLEAFF. The CDR3 DNA reads as TGTGCCAGCAGCTTGAGGGGGCTTGAAGCTTTCTTT.

J is TRBJ2-5 and V is TRBV7-2, with no clear D. The CDR3 sequence is 16 residues long. Germline-derived CDR1 and CDR2 are SGHTA and FQGNSA. With 4 bases removed from V and 4 bases from J, the gap between germline ends came to 19 bases. CDR3 in amino acids: CASSSATVRVGETQYF. The CDR3 DNA follows: TGTGCCAGCAGCTCCGCGACTGTGCGTGTAGGAGAGACCCAGTACTTC.

This clone was recorded once. V and J are TRBV19 and TRBJ1-1; TRBD1 aligns across 10 bases. The junction had 13 bases not matched to a gene; V was cut back by 6 bases and J by 6 bases. Per the germline V gene, CDR1 is LNHDA and CDR2 is SQIVND (reference sequence). This CDR3 spans 16 amino acids. CDR3 sequence: CASRALGQGEFAEAFF. In nucleotides, the CDR3 is TGTGCCAGTAGAGCCCTAGGACAGGGGGAATTCGCTGAAGCTTTCTTT.

The V gene is TRBV27, the J gene TRBJ2-7; D perhaps matches TRBD1 (5 bases). The CDR3 totals 12 residues. CDR1 is MNHEY, CDR2 SMNVEV, per germline (reference sequence). The germline V and J ends were trimmed by 6 bases and 2 bases, with 8 bases remaining between them. In DNA form, the CDR3 reads TGTGCCAGCAGCAAGACAGCCTACGAGCAGTACTTC. Translating gives CASSKTAYEQYF.

The chain links TRBV29-1 to TRBJ2-1; 10 bases agree with TRBD2. Germline CDR1 and CDR2: SQVTM and ANQGSEA. The CDR3 is 16 amino acids. Trimming at V came to 1 base and at J to 7 bases, leaving 10 bases not matched to a gene. CDR3 protein: CSVEVGLAVLGNEQFF. DNA of the CDR3: TGCAGCGTTGAAGTCGGACTAGCGGTGTTGGGAAATGAGCAGTTCTTC.

This clone has a handful of counts. This sequence joins TRBV18 and TRBJ2-5; 12 bases are shared with TRBD2. V was pared by 4 bases and J by 4 bases, with 7 bases of the junction left unmatched. The CDR3 has 16 amino acids. The V gene's germline CDR1 is KGHSH and CDR2 LQKENI. The CDR3 nucleotides read TGTGCCAGCTCACGTACGGGACTAGCGGGCGGAGAGACCCAGTACTTC. Its protein product is CASSRTGLAGGETQYF.

CDR3 coding DNA: TGTGCCAGCAGCTTGGCCAGGGGTAACACAGATACGCAGTATTTT. Translating gives CASSLARGNTDTQYF. The genes are TRBV5-6 and TRBJ2-3; D is possibly TRBD1 (6 bases). The V gene's germline CDR1 is SGHDT and CDR2 YYEEEE. V was cut by 0 bases and J by 2 bases, with 10 bases left in between. The CDR3 runs to 15 residues. Filled out from reference TRBV5-6 and TRBJ2-3, the complete variable domain reads DAGVTQSPTHLIKTRGQQVTLRCSPKSGHDTVSWYQQALGQGPQFIFQYYEEEERQRGNFPDRFSGHQFPNYSSELNVNALLLGDSALYLCASSLARGNTDTQYFGPGTRLTVL.

This clone was observed a handful of times. The rearrangement links TRBV5-1 to TRBJ2-7; 13 positions match TRBD2. Trimming cost V 2 bases and J 1 base; bases outside gene matches: 3. The germline V gene encodes CDR1 SGHRS and CDR2 YFSETQ. The CDR3 is made up of 16 amino acids. This chain's CDR3 is CASSLRLAGGSYEQYF. For the CDR3, the DNA is TGCGCCAGCAGCTTAAGACTAGCGGGAGGTTCCTACGAGCAGTACTTC.

V usage is TRBV5-4 and J usage is TRBJ2-1, with D tentatively TRBD1 (5 bases). V dropped 0 bases and J dropped 0 bases, with 13 bases sitting between them. The CDR3 length is 17 residues. Germline V lookup: CDR1 SGHNT, CDR2 YYREEE (reference sequence). This chain's CDR3 is CASSLGLGLSSYNEQFF. DNA for the CDR3: TGTGCCAGCAGCTTGGGATTGGGGCTGAGCTCCTACAATGAGCAGTTCTTC. The full variable domain, in which reference TRBV5-4 and TRBJ2-1 provide the parts outside the CDR3, is ETGVTQSPTHLIKTRGQQVTLRCSSQSGHNTVSWYQQALGQGPQFIFQYYREEENGRGNFPPRFSGLQFPNYSSELNVNALELDDSALYLCASSLGLGLSSYNEQFFGPGTRLTVL.

V is TRBV5-4 and J is TRBJ2-2, with D possibly being TRBD2 (6 bases). The CDR3 runs 16 residues. CDR1 SGHNT and CDR2 YYREEE come from the germline V gene (reference sequence). V was trimmed by 3 bases and J by 0 bases, leaving 12 bases between them. Here the CDR3 reads CASSSGTRANTGELFF. The CDR3 DNA sequence: TGTGCCAGCAGCTCGGGGACTCGTGCGAACACCGGGGAGCTGTTTTTT. Using reference TRBV5-4 and TRBJ2-2 for the parts outside the CDR3, the full variable domain is ETGVTQSPTHLIKTRGQQVTLRCSSQSGHNTVSWYQQALGQGPQFIFQYYREEENGRGNFPPRFSGLQFPNYSSELNVNALELDDSALYLCASSSGTRANTGELFFGEGSRLTVL.